Sequencing of this TCR beta chain was carried out in a study of cytomegalovirus exposure and HLA in healthy donors. Findings of the study overall: Productive status was seen about 87% or about 30% of the time for most TCR beta V segments in an earlier analysis.

This clone was counted a few times. Its specificity is unknown. Germline CDR1 reads SGHRS; CDR2 reads YFSETQ. Germline trimming cut 5 bases from V and 0 bases from J; bases unmatched to any gene: 6. The CDR3 has 17 residues. This PCR relied on a set of 60 Vbeta primers and 13 Jbeta primers. Method: immunoSEQ multiplex PCR; TCRdb's copy keeps in-frame clones and lacks some. The data show about 150,000 clones, around 80% seen once. The sequenced material came from PBMCs. This sequence originates from a woman aged 35 to 49 in good health and CMV-seropositive. The chain uses TRBV5-1 and TRBJ2-1; 12 bases align to TRBD2. This CDR3 reads CASRTTSGRHSYNEQFF. The CDR3 region has the DNA TGCGCCAGCAGAACGACTAGCGGGAGACACTCCTACAATGAGCAGTTCTTC. Variable domain in full (rest from reference TRBV5-1 and TRBJ2-1): KAGVTQTPRYLIKTRGQQVTLSCSPISGHRSVSWYQQTPGQGLQFLFEYFSETQRNKGNFPGRFSGRQFSNSRSEMNVSTLELGDSALYLCASRTTSGRHSYNEQFFGPGTRLTVL.